This TCR beta chain was documented in a study of T cell responses to AZD1222 COVID-19 vaccine. On the study more broadly: Some second doses came at about 4 weeks and others at about 12 weeks; these were pooled. Regarding the study as a whole: No repertoire was sampled before or during the peak T cell response, only after it. Reportedly, nearly half the spike-specific TCRs target unmutated variant regions. The donor group comprised mostly white British people and more females; the analysis possibly underestimated clonal diversity.

This clone was seen a few times. Antigen unknown. Clones were read by immunoSEQ multiplex PCR, and TCRdb kept only the in-frame ones, dropping some. The table includes 120,000 or so clones, around 89% detected once. CDR3 length: 18 amino acids. The V gene end was trimmed by 4 bases and the J gene end by 2 bases; junction bases not matched to a gene: 10. CDR1 MGHRA and CDR2 YSYEKL come from the germline V gene. V usage is TRBV4-1 and J usage is TRBJ1-4; 10 bases match TRBD1. The input for sequencing was peripheral blood, taken on day 0 of AZD1222 vaccination. The source of this sequence is an adult in good health. CDR3 DNA sequence: TGCGCCAGCAGCCGTGGACAGGGGGGAGTCTCGACTAATGAAAAACTGTTTTTT. Translation: CASSRGQGGVSTNEKLFF.